Listed here are 5 T cell receptor beta chains from one sample, sequenced in a study of blood T cell repertoires in COVID-19. Clones were sequenced by immunoSEQ multiplex PCR, and TCRdb holds only the in-frame ones, with some missing. The sample carries about 52,000 clones, 89% recorded once. Sequencing was performed on peripheral blood. The source of these receptors is a man aged 55 to 69 with active COVID-19.

The chain carries TRBV4-1 and TRBJ1-6; tentative D call: TRBD1 (6 bases). This CDR3 is 16 amino acids long. Between the trimmed V and J ends, which lost 1 base and 7 bases, there was a span of 14 bases. Germline CDR1 MGHRA, CDR2 YSYEKL. For the CDR3, the DNA is TGCGCCAGCAGCCAAGTGGAGTCAGGGACAAATTCACCCCTCCACTTT. Translation gives CASSQVESGTNSPLHF.

This sequence joins TRBV7-3 and TRBJ2-7; 10 bases fit TRBD1. Per germline, CDR1 SGHTA and CDR2 FQGTGA. The ends lost 2 bases at V and 7 bases at J; junction bases unmatched: 5. This CDR3 region has 14 residues. As DNA, the CDR3 is TGTGCCAGCAGCTTATCCCGGGACAGGGGAGAGCAGTACTTC. This codes for CASSLSRDRGEQYF.

V gene TRBV5-4 combines with J gene TRBJ2-7; TRBD1 aligns across 7 bases. CDR3 length equals 13 residues. V lost 4 bases to trimming and J lost 2 bases; unmatched junction nucleotides: 3. Per the germline V gene, CDR1 is SGHNT and CDR2 is YYREEE (reference sequence). The CDR3 nucleotides are TGTGCCAGCAGCACTCAGGGGGCCTACGAGCAGTACTTC. Translation: CASSTQGAYEQYF.

CDR3 protein: CASSPGTSGSYEQYF. CDR3 DNA: TGTGCCAGCAGCCCAGGGACTAGCGGGAGCTACGAGCAGTACTTC. The chain has TRBV11-2 and TRBJ2-7; TRBD2 matches at 14 bases. J lost 3 bases, V lost 5 bases, and 3 bases had no gene match. The CDR3 is 15 amino acids. Per germline, CDR1 SGHAT and CDR2 FQNNGV.

The J gene is TRBJ2-1, the V gene TRBV6-2 or TRBV6-3; 14 positions agree with TRBD2. Germline CDR1 and CDR2: MNHEY and SVGEGT. This CDR3 has 18 residues. J was trimmed by 7 bases and V by 2 bases; bases with no gene match: 10. CDR3 nucleotides: TGTGCCAGCAGTTACCCGGGGACTAGCGGGAGAGACGGGAATGAGCAGTTCTTC. Protein product: CASSYPGTSGRDGNEQFF.